Sequencing of this T cell receptor beta chain was carried out in a study of beta chain features in type 1 diabetes. Findings of the study overall: Type 1 diabetes patients had moderately but significantly shorter TCRB CDR3s in all four CD4+ subsets.

This clone was found a few times. No antigen is known for it. This CDR3 is also generated by other DNA sequences in the sample. Expressed TCRB transcripts were sequenced because the isolated RNA had all been reverse transcribed beforehand. Profiled with immunoSEQ multiplex PCR; TCRdb holds only in-frame clones, not every one. The sample consists of a few hundred thousand clones, roughly 13% of them appearing once. V was cut by 0 bases and J by 7 bases, with 9 bases left in between. Germline V CDR1 and CDR2: GTSNPN, SVGIG (reference sequence). This CDR3 region has 12 residues. The receptor comes from a woman aged 18-29 years with type 1 diabetes. Sequenced sample: naive CD4+ T cells from blood. This chain links TRBV30 with TRBJ1-1, with TRBD1 as a possible D gene (5 bases). CDR3 DNA sequence: TGTGCCTGGAGTGTCGGGGGGATTGAAGCTTTCTTT. Protein sequence: CAWSVGGIEAFF.